This is a list of T cell receptor beta chains from one sample in a study of blood T cell repertoires in COVID-19. TCRdb keeps only in-frame clones here, not all; method: immunoSEQ multiplex PCR. The table lists about 170,000 clones, approximately 84% of them singletons. What was sequenced was peripheral blood. The receptors come from a woman older than 75 with COVID-19, enrolled during active disease. Both conserved end residues are part of each CDR3. The D gene is left open where the match is weak. Part of the rows lack a size; the others show once, few, many or a class for expanded clones.

clone_size j_call v_call d_call cdr3_nt cdr3_aa
- TRBJ2-7 TRBV18 TRBD1 TGTGCCAGCTCACCCTACAGGGGGCAAGTCTACGAGCAGTACTTC CASSPYRGQVYEQYF
- TRBJ2-1 TRBV7-8 - TGTGCCAGCAGCTTGGGCCTGAGCTCCTACAATGAGCAGTTCTTC CASSLGLSSYNEQFF
- TRBJ1-2 TRBV5-5 - TGTGCCAGCAGCTTGGTGGAGGGGCCCGACTATGGCTACACCTTC CASSLVEGPDYGYTF
once TRBJ2-5 TRBV3-1/TRBV3-2 - TGTGCCAGCAGCCTCGGAGATTTACCTCAAGAGACCCAGTACTTC CASSLGDLPQETQYF
once TRBJ1-6 TRBV7-3 - TGTGCCAGCAGCTTAATGGCAGGGGTCATCTCACCCCTCCACTTT CASSLMAGVISPLHF
- TRBJ2-5 TRBV5-1 TRBD1 TGCGCCAGCAGCCGACAGGGGACCGAGGAGACCCAGTACTTC CASSRQGTEETQYF
- TRBJ2-3 TRBV29-1 TRBD1 TGCAGCGTTGACCGGACAGGGGAGACGCAGTATTTT CSVDRTGETQYF
- TRBJ2-4 TRBV7-2 TRBD2 TGTGCCAGCAGCCCGCGAGGTAGCGGGGCGTTAATTCAGTACTTC CASSPRGSGALIQYF
- TRBJ1-2 TRBV27 TRBD1 TGTGCCAGCAGACAGGGGGACAACTATGGCTACACCTTC CASRQGDNYGYTF
- TRBJ1-2 TRBV6-5 - TGTGCCAGCAGTCCCCGGGGGTCTGATGGCTACACCTTC CASSPRGSDGYTF
once TRBJ2-7 TRBV27 TRBD1 TGTGCCAGCAGACAGGGGAGCTACTCCTACGAGCAGTACTTC CASRQGSYSYEQYF
- TRBJ2-3 TRBV28 TRBD2 TGTGCCAGCAGGCACCTACTAGCGGGAGGCCCAGATACGCAGTATTTT CASRHLLAGGPDTQYF
- TRBJ2-1 TRBV24-1 TRBD2 TGTGCCACCAGTGATTTACAGCCTACTAGCGGGAGGGCCAGGAATGAGCAGTTCTTC CATSDLQPTSGRARNEQFF
- TRBJ2-3 TRBV9 - TGTGCCAGCAGTGACAACCCCAGGGTTCCTAGCACAGATACGCAGTATTTT CASSDNPRVPSTDTQYF
- TRBJ1-5 TRBV2 - TGTGCCAGCAGTGAAACCTTGAGGGCCCAGCCCCAGCATTTT CASSETLRAQPQHF
- TRBJ2-2 TRBV4-2 - TGTGCCAGCAGCGCCGGCACCGGGGAGCTGTTTTTT CASSAGTGELFF
- TRBJ2-2 TRBV5-1 TRBD1 TGCGCCAGCAGCTTGTTTTCGGGACAGGCAACCGGGGAGCTGTTTTTT CASSLFSGQATGELFF
- TRBJ2-2 TRBV5-7 - TGTGCCAGCAGCTCCTTTCAGGGGGGCCAACCCGGGGAGCTGTTTTTT CASSSFQGGQPGELFF
- TRBJ2-7 TRBV28 TRBD1 TGTGCCAGCAGCCCCCCACCCGGGACAGGGACCCACGAGCAGTACTTC CASSPPPGTGTHEQYF
once TRBJ1-6 TRBV4-2 - TGTGCCAGCAGCCCCCTCCCGGGGGGTAATTCACCCCTCCACTTT CASSPLPGGNSPLHF
- TRBJ1-2 TRBV7-2 TRBD1 TGTGCCAGCAGCTTATCGACGGAATCGGGACAGGTTATCTATGGCTACACCTTC CASSLSTESGQVIYGYTF
- TRBJ2-5 TRBV9 TRBD1 TGTGCCAGCAGTGGACAGGGGGCCAACCCCACTCTCGGGGCCCAGTACTTC CASSGQGANPTLGAQYF
- TRBJ2-1 TRBV28 TRBD2 TGTGCCAGCAGTTTTGTTAGCGGGAGCCTCTATGAGCAGTTCTTC CASSFVSGSLYEQFF
- TRBJ2-7 TRBV18 TRBD1 TGTGCCAGCTCAAGACAGGGGGTGATCTACGAGCAGTACTTC CASSRQGVIYEQYF
once TRBJ1-2 TRBV5-1 - TGCGCCAGCAGCTTGGGGCAGTCAGCTAACTATGGCTACACCTTC CASSLGQSANYGYTF
- TRBJ2-1 TRBV10-2 TRBD2 TGCGCCAGCACCAGCCTAGCGGGACTGGGTGAGCAGTTCTTC CASTSLAGLGEQFF
- TRBJ2-7 TRBV9 - TGTGCCAGCAGCGTAGGCGCAGGGGGGACCTACGAGCAGTACTTC CASSVGAGGTYEQYF
- TRBJ2-3 TRBV30 - TGTGCCTGGAGTGTTCGTGGGCGGGGTAGCACAGATACGCAGTATTTT CAWSVRGRGSTDTQYF
- TRBJ1-5 TRBV7-2 - TGTGCCAGCAGCCCCACAGGGCTGATCAATCCCCAGCATTTT CASSPTGLINPQHF
- TRBJ2-6 TRBV7-8 TRBD1 TGTGCCAGCAGCTTACGGGACAGGTTCGGATCTGGGGCCAACGTCCTGACTTTC CASSLRDRFGSGANVLTF
- TRBJ2-1 TRBV27 - TGTGCCAGCAGTTTTACCGGCATCGCGGTGAATGAGCAGTTCTTC CASSFTGIAVNEQFF
- TRBJ2-5 TRBV6-6 TRBD2 TGTGCCAGCAGTCGAAACGGGCTAGCGGACCAAGAGACCCAGTACTTC CASSRNGLADQETQYF